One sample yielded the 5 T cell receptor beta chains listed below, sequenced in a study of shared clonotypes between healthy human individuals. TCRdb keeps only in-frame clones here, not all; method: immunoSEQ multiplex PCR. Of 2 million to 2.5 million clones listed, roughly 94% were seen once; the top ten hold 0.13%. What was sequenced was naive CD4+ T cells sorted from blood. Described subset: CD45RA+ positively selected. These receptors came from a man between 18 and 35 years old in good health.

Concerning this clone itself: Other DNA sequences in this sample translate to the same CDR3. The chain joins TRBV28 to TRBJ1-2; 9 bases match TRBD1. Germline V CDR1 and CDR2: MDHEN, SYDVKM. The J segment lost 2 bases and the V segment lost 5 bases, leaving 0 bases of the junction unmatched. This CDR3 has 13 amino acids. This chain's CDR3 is CASSGQGNYGYTF. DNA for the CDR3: TGTGCCAGCAGTGGACAGGGGAACTATGGCTACACCTTC.

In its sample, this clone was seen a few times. The CDR3 spells CASSQEPAPYEQYF. DNA for the CDR3: TGCGCCAGCAGCCAAGAACCCGCGCCCTACGAGCAGTACTTC. V and J are TRBV4-1 and TRBJ2-7; no firm D call. CDR3 size: 14 residues. Trimming shortened V by 0 bases and J by 2 bases, and 8 bases separated the two germline ends. CDR1 and CDR2 (germline): MGHRA, YSYEKL.

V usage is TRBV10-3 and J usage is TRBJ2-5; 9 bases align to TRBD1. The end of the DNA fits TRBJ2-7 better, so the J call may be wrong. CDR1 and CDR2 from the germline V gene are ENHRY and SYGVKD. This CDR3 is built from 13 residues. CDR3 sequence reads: CAIRTGGSGEQYF. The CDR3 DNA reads TGTGCCATCAGGACAGGGGGTTCAGGCGAGCAGTACTTC.

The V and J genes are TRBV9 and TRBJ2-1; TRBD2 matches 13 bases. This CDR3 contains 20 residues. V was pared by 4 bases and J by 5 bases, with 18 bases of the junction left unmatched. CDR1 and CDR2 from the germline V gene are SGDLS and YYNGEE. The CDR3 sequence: CASSTGRLLAGGPSNNEQFF. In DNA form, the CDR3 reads TGTGCCAGCAGCACAGGGCGTTTACTAGCGGGAGGGCCGAGTAACAATGAGCAGTTCTTC.

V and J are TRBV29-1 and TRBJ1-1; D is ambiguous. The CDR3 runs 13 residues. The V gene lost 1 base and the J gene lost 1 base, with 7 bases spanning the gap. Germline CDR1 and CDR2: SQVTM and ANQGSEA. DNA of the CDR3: TGCAGCGTTGAAGCTGGCCCGAACACTGAAGCTTTCTTT. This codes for CSVEAGPNTEAFF.